These 8 T cell receptor beta chains came from one sample sequenced in a study of T cell responses to AZD1222 COVID-19 vaccine. Data came from immunoSEQ multiplex PCR; TCRdb stores just in-frame clones and leaves some out. The data hold about 150,000 clones, with approximately 90% observed a single time. Specimen: peripheral blood, collected 28 days after the second AZD1222 dose. The receptors here all came from an adult who received the AZD1222 COVID-19 vaccine.

V usage is TRBV29-1 and J usage is TRBJ2-3; TRBD2 might be the D (5 bases). Trimming removed 3 bases from V and 4 bases from J, with 11 bases in between. The CDR3 has 13 amino acids. Germline-derived CDR1 and CDR2 are SQVTM and ANQGSEA. The CDR3 reads CSVEEVVADTQYF. In DNA form, the CDR3 reads TGCAGCGTTGAGGAGGTAGTGGCAGATACGCAGTATTTT.

V and J are TRBV9 and TRBJ1-5; D perhaps matches TRBD1 (5 bases). CDR1 and CDR2 from the germline V gene are SGDLS and YYNGEE. The V end lost 4 bases, the J end lost 7 bases, and 18 bases lay between the germline ends. The length of the CDR3 is 15 residues. CDR3 amino acids: CASSPAPWGDQPQHF. The CDR3 DNA is TGTGCCAGCAGCCCAGCCCCCTGGGGGGACCAGCCCCAGCATTTT.

V usage is TRBV24-1 and J usage is TRBJ2-1; D gene unclear. The CDR3 is made up of 19 amino acids. The V gene's germline CDR1 is KGHDR and CDR2 SFDVKD. V lost 1 base, J lost 4 bases, and 22 bases lay in between. CDR3 DNA: TGTGCCACCAGTGATTTTTGGAGCCCCGACACCCCAACGTACAATGAGCAGTTCTTC. Amino acid sequence: CATSDFWSPDTPTYNEQFF.

The J gene is TRBJ1-1, the V gene TRBV11-3; D possibly corresponds to TRBD1 (5 bases). The CDR3 is made up of 13 amino acids. Trimming stripped 0 bases from V and 10 bases from J, with 12 bases between. Looked up from germline, CDR1 is SGHNT and CDR2 is YENEEA. In DNA, the CDR3 is TGTGCCAGCAGCTTAGAGGTTCAGGGTCGAGCTTTCTTT. Its translation: CASSLEVQGRAFF.

This sequence joins TRBV11-1 and TRBJ2-2; D is possibly TRBD2 (5 bases). Deletions cut 3 bases from V and 3 bases from J, with 11 bases between. The CDR3 is made up of 15 amino acids. Germline V gene lookup returns CDR1 SGHAT and CDR2 FQDESV (reference sequence). CDR3 in amino acids: CASSLRAGYTGELFF. DNA of the CDR3: TGTGCCAGCAGCTTGAGGGCAGGTTACACCGGGGAGCTGTTTTTT.

The CDR3 coding sequence is TGCGCCAGCAGCTTGGCCCGCCGCCTGAACACTGAAGCTTTCTTT. Protein product: CASSLARRLNTEAFF. The rearrangement joins TRBV5-1 to TRBJ1-1; no clear D. This CDR3 contains 15 residues. V shed 0 bases and J shed 0 bases, with 9 bases lying between them. CDR1 SGHRS and CDR2 YFSETQ come from the germline V gene.

This chain links TRBV15 with TRBJ1-5, with D possibly being TRBD1 (6 bases). The germline CDR1 and CDR2 sequences are LNHNV and YYDKDF (reference sequence). Trimming cost V 1 base and J 6 bases, with 10 bases left between them. This CDR3 region has 14 residues. CDR3 region: CATSRASGVQPQHF. In DNA, the CDR3 is TGTGCCACCAGCAGAGCATCAGGGGTTCAGCCCCAGCATTTT.

CDR3 DNA: TGCAGCGTTGTAAGACCCGGGGGCGCGATAAACGGGGAGCTGTTTTTT. It yields the protein CSVVRPGGAINGELFF. V and J are TRBV29-1 and TRBJ2-2; D is possibly TRBD1 or TRBD2 (6 bases each). With 4 bases removed from V and 7 bases from J, the gap between germline ends came to 22 bases. CDR3 length equals 16 residues. Germline-derived CDR1 and CDR2 are SQVTM and ANQGSEA.